The 14 T cell receptor beta chains reported below all come from one sample, sequenced in a study of cytomegalovirus exposure and HLA in healthy donors. The primer mix had 60 Vbeta and 13 Jbeta primers. Some clones are missing from TCRdb's copy, which holds only in-frame ones; the method was immunoSEQ multiplex PCR. The sample records under 150,000 clones, about 78% being singletons. The material sequenced was PBMCs. The receptors were sampled from a male donor in good health and CMV-seronegative.

The rearrangement joins TRBV10-3 to TRBJ2-5, with 8 bases fitting TRBD1. The J call may be mistaken, given a closer DNA end match to TRBJ2-7. Germline V lookup: CDR1 ENHRY, CDR2 SYGVKD. The CDR3 has 12 amino acids. CDR3 sequence (DNA): TGTGCCATCAGCCTGGACAGGGACGAGCAGTACTTC. The encoded protein is CAISLDRDEQYF.

This clone was detected only once. The rearrangement uses TRBV5-1 and TRBJ2-1, with 7 bases identical to TRBD2. The V segment lost 4 bases and the J segment 3 bases; nucleotides outside the gene matches: 7. CDR1 SGHRS and CDR2 YFSETQ come from the germline V gene. The CDR3 has 15 amino acids. The CDR3 DNA is TGCGCCAGCAGCCTGGGGGGGGTAGGCTACAATGAGCAGTTCTTC. It translates to CASSLGGVGYNEQFF.

The J gene is TRBJ2-7, the V gene TRBV30; D unclear. The germline CDR1 and CDR2 sequences are GTSNPN and SVGIG (reference sequence). Trimming cost V 4 bases and J 0 bases, with 7 bases left between them. The CDR3 is 12 residues long. The CDR3 DNA reads TGTGCCTGGACCCCGGGCTCCTACGAGCAGTACTTC. Translating gives CAWTPGSYEQYF.

In DNA form, the CDR3 reads TGCGCCAGCAGCTTGCGGGTAGCGGGGGTATACGAGCAGTACTTC. Protein product: CASSLRVAGVYEQYF. The V call is TRBV5-1, the J call TRBJ2-7, with 9 bases lining up with TRBD2. CDR3 size: 15 residues. The trim removed 1 base at V and 4 bases at J, leaving 6 bases unmatched. Germline CDR1 is SGHRS and CDR2 is YFSETQ.

The chain combines TRBV30 with TRBJ1-3; 8 bases map to TRBD1. The CDR3 has 16 residues. V shed 8 bases, J shed 4 bases, and the junction held 16 bases outside the gene matches. Per germline, CDR1 GTSNPN and CDR2 SVGIG (reference sequence). The CDR3 is CAGDLDREGYGNTIYF. The DNA for the CDR3 is TGTGCCGGGGACCTGGACAGGGAAGGTTACGGAAACACCATATATTTT.

This chain links TRBV5-1 with TRBJ2-7, with 9 bases matching TRBD2. This CDR3 spans 14 amino acids. V lost 4 bases to trimming and J lost 7 bases; unmatched junction nucleotides: 9. Germline CDR1 is SGHRS and CDR2 is YFSETQ. The CDR3 region is CASSVSGSGGEQYF. In nucleotides, the CDR3 is TGCGCCAGCAGCGTTAGCGGGAGTGGGGGGGAGCAGTACTTC.

The chain combines TRBV20-1 with TRBJ1-4; D might be TRBD1 (6 bases). Deletions cut 3 bases from V and 7 bases from J, with 6 bases between. Germline assignment: CDR1 DFQATT and CDR2 SNEGSKA (reference sequence). The CDR3 covers 11 residues. CDR3 sequence (DNA): TGCAGTGCTAGCAGGGGTGAAAAACTGTTTTTT. Translation gives CSASRGEKLFF.

The V gene is TRBV18, the J gene TRBJ1-3, with 10 nucleotides matching TRBD1. CDR1 is KGHSH and CDR2 is LQKENI in the germline V gene. The V and J ends lost 2 bases and 8 bases, in that order; junction bases with no gene match: 6. CDR3 length: 15 residues. CDR3 protein: CASSPSRQGADTIYF. Here the CDR3 DNA reads TGTGCCAGCTCACCATCCCGACAGGGGGCGGACACCATATATTTT.

The chain links TRBV9 to TRBJ2-3; 7 nucleotides align to TRBD2. Trimming removed 2 bases from V and 3 bases from J; junction bases left unmatched: 9. The CDR3 runs 16 residues. CDR1 and CDR2 (germline): SGDLS, YYNGEE. CDR3 loop: CASSVGRTGITDTQYF. Written as DNA, the CDR3 is TGTGCCAGCAGCGTCGGGAGGACCGGGATTACAGATACGCAGTATTTT.

The J gene is TRBJ1-3, the V gene TRBV7-2, with D uncertain. The CDR3 is 17 residues long. Germline values: CDR1 SGHTA, CDR2 FQGNSA. V shed 5 bases and J shed 0 bases, with 17 bases lying between them. Here the CDR3 DNA reads TGTGCCAGCAGCCACCGGGGAAGGGAAAGCTCTGGAAACACCATATATTTT. It yields the protein CASSHRGRESSGNTIYF.

The genes are TRBV6-1 and TRBJ2-1; 9 positions agree with TRBD2. The CDR3 runs 15 residues. After removal of 5 bases from V and 8 bases from J, the junction contained 10 bases not matched to a gene. The germline CDR1 and CDR2 sequences are MNHNS and SASEGT. The DNA of the CDR3 is TGTGCCAGCAGTCCTAGCGGGACCCGTCTCTATGAGCAGTTCTTC. Encoded protein: CASSPSGTRLYEQFF.

The V call is TRBV7-9, the J call TRBJ2-5; 9 bases match TRBD1. V lost 5 bases to trimming and J lost 5 bases; unmatched junction nucleotides: 6. Germline V lookup: CDR1 SEHNR, CDR2 FQNEAQ (reference sequence). The CDR3 is made up of 14 amino acids. The CDR3: CASSHGTGPETQYF. In DNA form, the CDR3 reads TGTGCCAGCAGCCACGGGACAGGGCCGGAGACCCAGTACTTC.

V and J are TRBV14 and TRBJ2-1; 8 positions match TRBD2. There are 13 residues in the CDR3. Per the germline V gene, CDR1 is SGHDN and CDR2 is FVKESK. With 4 bases clipped from V and 9 bases from J, the junction kept 5 bases outside the gene matches. In DNA form, the CDR3 reads TGTGCCAGCAGCCCGGGTCGGGGGGGTGAGCAGTTCTTC. As protein: CASSPGRGGEQFF.

The V call is TRBV27, the J call TRBJ2-3, with D hard to call. The CDR3 spans 13 residues. Trimming stripped 4 bases from V and 0 bases from J, with 5 bases between. Germline loops: CDR1 MNHEY, CDR2 SMNVEV (reference sequence). The CDR3 nucleotides read TGTGCCAGCAGTTCATTTAGCACAGATACGCAGTATTTT. Translating it yields CASSSFSTDTQYF.